This entry lists 24 T cell receptor beta chains sequenced from one sample in a study of stem cell transplantation in POMP-related autoinflammatory disease. Measured with immunoSEQ multiplex PCR; TCRdb has only the in-frame clones, and not every one. The table lists 6,000 to 7,000 clones, 80% to 85% of them singletons, with around 4% in the top ten. The material sequenced was a CXCR5-defined cell subset from PBMCs. The origin of the receptors is a human donor in good health.

The chain links TRBV30 to TRBJ2-2; 7 bases match TRBD2. The CDR3 consists of 16 residues. Unmatched junction bases numbered 11, after V lost 2 bases and J lost 5 bases. Germline CDR1 reads GTSNPN; CDR2 reads SVGIG (reference sequence). The CDR3 nucleotides are TGTGCCTGGAGTCCACTTACCTACGGGGGGACCGGGGAGCTGTTTTTT. This sequence encodes CAWSPLTYGGTGELFF.

The chain recombines TRBV28 with TRBJ1-2, with D perhaps matching TRBD1 (6 bases). This CDR3 region has 12 residues. Germline V gives CDR1 MDHEN, CDR2 SYDVKM. V lost 6 bases and J 10 bases, leaving 15 bases between the germline ends. CDR3 loop: CASSRQELLYTF. The CDR3 DNA reads TGTGCCAGCAGCCGACAGGAGCTTCTCTACACCTTC.

The V gene is TRBV5-5, the J gene TRBJ1-2, with D unclear. Germline V gene sequence: CDR1 SGHKS, CDR2 YYEKEE (reference sequence). Trimming removed 2 bases from V and 3 bases from J, with 11 bases in between. CDR3 size: 14 residues. The CDR3, as DNA: TGTGCCAGCAGCTTAATCACCCAAGACTATGGCTACACCTTC. Its translation is CASSLITQDYGYTF. Complete variable domain (other parts from reference TRBV5-5 and TRBJ1-2): DAGVTQSPTHLIKTRGQQVTLRCSPISGHKSVSWYQQVLGQGPQFIFQYYEKEERGRGNFPDRFSARQFPNYSSELNVNALLLGDSALYLCASSLITQDYGYTFGSGTRLTVV.

This clone was seen a single time. V usage is TRBV9 and J usage is TRBJ2-1; D might be TRBD2 (6 bases). Per germline, CDR1 SGDLS and CDR2 YYNGEE. The CDR3 has 15 amino acids. Trimming left V 6 bases short and J 1 base short, with 14 bases between. CDR3 loop: CASTLGGESYNEQFF. As DNA, the CDR3 is TGTGCCAGCACCCTGGGGGGTGAGTCCTACAATGAGCAGTTCTTC.

V and J are TRBV5-8 and TRBJ2-1, with D possibly being TRBD2 (5 bases). Trimming cost V 5 bases and J 5 bases, with 14 bases left between them. This CDR3 comprises 14 residues. Germline V CDR1 and CDR2: SGHTS, YDEGEE. CDR3 bases: TGTGCCAGCAGGGTTCGGGGTCGGGACAATGAGCAGTTCTTC. The encoded protein is CASRVRGRDNEQFF.

This chain uses TRBV12-1 with TRBJ2-7; the D segment call TRBD1 is taken from the table without a DNA check. TRBV12-1 is designated a pseudogene. This CDR3 is 15 amino acids long. Written as DNA, the CDR3 is TGTGCCAGCGAAGTAACCAGGGTTCCCGACTACGAGCAGTACTTC. This encodes CASEVTRVPDYEQYF.

This rearrangement joins TRBV7-2 to TRBJ2-1; TRBD2 aligns across 10 bases. The germline V gene has CDR1 SGHTA and CDR2 FQGNSA. Trimming cost V 1 base and J 9 bases; bases outside gene matches: 9. The CDR3 contains 16 residues. The CDR3, as DNA: TGTGCCAGCAGCTTAGTTGGTAGCGGGGGGTTTGTTGAGCAGTTCTTC. Translated, it gives CASSLVGSGGFVEQFF.

V gene TRBV4-3 combines with J gene TRBJ1-1; possible D gene TRBD1, 6 bases. V dropped 4 bases and J dropped 4 bases, with 22 bases sitting between them. The CDR3 extends over 17 amino acids. Germline loops: CDR1 LGHNA, CDR2 YSLEER. In nucleotides, the CDR3 is TGCGCCAGCAGCCCCAGCGTATACAGGGCGGTCGGCACTGAAGCTTTCTTT. Translating gives CASSPSVYRAVGTEAFF.

This clone was recorded once. The V and J genes are TRBV7-2 and TRBJ2-3; 13 bases are a match to TRBD2. With 3 bases clipped from V and 1 base from J, the junction kept 10 bases outside the gene matches. This CDR3 has 19 amino acids. In germline, CDR1 is SGHTA, CDR2 FQGNSA. The CDR3: CASSFRARTSGGGTDTQYF. Written as DNA, the CDR3 is TGTGCCAGCAGCTTCAGAGCTAGGACTAGCGGGGGAGGCACAGATACGCAGTATTTT.

The chain joins TRBV15 to TRBJ2-3, with D unresolved. This CDR3 has 13 residues. The germline V gene has CDR1 LNHNV and CDR2 YYDKDF (reference sequence). The V end was cut by 0 bases, the J end by 4 bases, with 5 bases between. CDR3 in amino acids: CATSRDSPDTQYF. The CDR3 region has the DNA TGTGCCACCAGCAGAGATTCGCCAGATACGCAGTATTTT.

The chain recombines TRBV14 with TRBJ1-2; D not certain. Trimming pared 2 bases from V and 4 bases from J, leaving 17 bases between. Per germline, CDR1 SGHDN and CDR2 FVKESK. This CDR3 has 16 residues. CDR3 DNA sequence: TGTGCCAGCAGCCAATCACTGGGATCGGGGTTCTATGGCTACACCTTC. It translates to CASSQSLGSGFYGYTF.

This clone was seen a handful of times. V is TRBV19 and J is TRBJ2-5; D call uncertain. With 3 bases removed from V and 7 bases from J, the gap between germline ends came to 9 bases. Germline assignment: CDR1 LNHDA and CDR2 SQIVND (reference sequence). The CDR3 spans 12 residues. CDR3 sequence reads: CASSIQKGTQYF. In DNA form, the CDR3 reads TGTGCCAGTAGTATTCAGAAAGGGACCCAGTACTTC. The full variable domain, completed using reference TRBV19 and TRBJ2-5, is DGGITQSPKYLFRKEGQNVTLSCEQNLNHDAMYWYRQDPGQGLRLIYYSQIVNDFQKGDIAEGYSVSREKKESFPLTVTSAQKNPTAFYLCASSIQKGTQYFGPGTRLLVL.

The chain uses TRBV28 and TRBJ1-1, with 7 positions matching TRBD1. V lost 6 bases, J lost 2 bases, and 6 bases stayed unmatched. This CDR3 spans 14 amino acids. Germline CDR1 reads MDHEN; CDR2 reads SYDVKM. This CDR3 is CASRLTGVNTEAFF. CDR3 nucleotide sequence: TGTGCCAGCAGACTTACAGGGGTAAACACTGAAGCTTTCTTT.

This clone came up a few times. The chain carries TRBV7-3 and TRBJ1-5; D is uncertain. This CDR3 spans 16 amino acids. V was shortened by 2 bases and J by 0 bases, with 11 bases between the two germline ends. The germline V gene has CDR1 SGHTA and CDR2 FQGTGA. This CDR3 reads CASSLVQGYSNQPQHF. The CDR3 DNA is TGTGCCAGCAGCTTAGTCCAAGGATATAGCAATCAGCCCCAGCATTTT.

The rearrangement uses TRBV28 and TRBJ2-7; D not certain. V was cut by 3 bases and J by 4 bases, with 4 bases left in between. CDR3 size: 11 residues. The germline gives CDR1 MDHEN, CDR2 SYDVKM. The CDR3 spells CASSLGYEQYF. The CDR3 DNA follows: TGTGCCAGCAGTTTGGGTTACGAGCAGTACTTC. Combining the CDR3 with reference TRBV28 and TRBJ2-7 gives the whole variable domain DVKVTQSSRYLVKRTGEKVFLECVQDMDHENMFWYRQDPGLGLRLIYFSYDVKMKEKGDIPEGYSVSREKKERFSLILESASTNQTSMYLCASSLGYEQYFGPGTRLTVT.

The rearrangement uses TRBV4-3 and TRBJ2-4; 7 bases match TRBD1. After removal of 4 bases from V and 12 bases from J, the junction contained 12 bases not matched to a gene. The V gene's germline CDR1 is LGHNA and CDR2 YSLEER. CDR3 length: 14 residues. The CDR3 region has the DNA TGCGCCAGCAGCCGGTCTACCGGACAGGCGGCTCAGTACTTC. It specifies CASSRSTGQAAQYF.

The chain is built from TRBV28 and TRBJ2-2; TRBD1 agrees at 7 bases. CDR1 and CDR2 from the germline V gene are MDHEN and SYDVKM. There are 15 residues in the CDR3. The V and J ends lost 5 bases and 4 bases, in that order; junction bases with no gene match: 7. CDR3 in amino acids: CASSGTGTVTGELFF. The CDR3, as DNA: TGTGCCAGCAGTGGGACCGGGACAGTCACCGGGGAGCTGTTTTTT.

The genes are TRBV5-4 and TRBJ2-5, with 13 positions matching TRBD2. Per the germline V gene, CDR1 is SGHNT and CDR2 is YYREEE (reference sequence). Trimming at V came to 0 bases and at J to 5 bases, leaving 1 base not matched to a gene. The CDR3 extends over 15 amino acids. CDR3 sequence: CASSLGTSGGETQYF. In DNA, the CDR3 is TGTGCCAGCAGCTTGGGGACTAGCGGGGGCGAGACCCAGTACTTC.

The chain is built from TRBV18 and TRBJ1-4; D remains ambiguous. Germline V gene data show CDR1 as KGHSH and CDR2 as LQKENI. This CDR3 spans 14 amino acids. Trimming took off 5 bases at V and 2 bases at J, with 9 bases between the two ends. The CDR3 reads CASSSVPTNEKLFF. CDR3 DNA: TGTGCCAGCTCATCGGTTCCGACTAATGAAAAACTGTTTTTT.

The chain uses TRBV18 and TRBJ1-1; D call uncertain. Trimming stripped 4 bases from V and 4 bases from J, with 10 bases between. There are 13 residues in the CDR3. The germline V gene has CDR1 KGHSH and CDR2 LQKENI. The CDR3 sequence: CASSLSIGTEAFF. The CDR3 DNA is TGTGCCAGCTCACTGTCCATTGGCACTGAAGCTTTCTTT.

This clone was seen a single time. V and J are TRBV6-5 and TRBJ1-2; D not certain. Trimming removed 4 bases at V and 13 bases at J, with 25 bases between. Germline lookup yields CDR1 MNHEY and CDR2 SVGAGI. This CDR3 region has 15 residues. CDR3 bases: TGTGCCAGCAGTTCCCCTTTTGGACGGAGCCCCTTACGCACCTTC. This gives the protein CASSSPFGRSPLRTF.

The rearrangement uses TRBV6-1 and TRBJ1-1; tentative D call: TRBD1 (5 bases). The CDR3 is 12 amino acids. Germline V gene data show CDR1 as MNHNS and CDR2 as SASEGT. V was cut by 7 bases and J by 4 bases, with 10 bases left in between. CDR3 sequence: CASMWGGTEAFF. In DNA form, the CDR3 reads TGTGCCAGCATGTGGGGGGGCACTGAAGCTTTCTTT.

The chain links TRBV7-2 to TRBJ2-7; no clear D gene. This CDR3 is 15 amino acids long. Germline lookup yields CDR1 SGHTA and CDR2 FQGNSA. Between the trimmed V and J ends, which lost 5 bases and 0 bases, there was a span of 14 bases. CDR3 coding DNA: TGTGCCAGCAGCGCGCGGTGGGGAAGCTCCTACGAGCAGTACTTC. Amino acid sequence: CASSARWGSSYEQYF.

The gene calls are TRBV5-6 and TRBJ1-1; TRBD1 might be the D (6 bases). V was trimmed by 5 bases and J by 8 bases, leaving 16 bases between them. In germline, CDR1 is SGHDT, CDR2 YYEEEE. The CDR3 has 13 residues. The CDR3, as DNA: TGTGCCAGCAGGGTTACGGTGGGACACGAAGCTTTCTTT. The encoded protein is CASRVTVGHEAFF.